The 22 T cell receptor beta chains reported below all come from one sample, sequenced in a study of blood T cell repertoires in COVID-19. Profiling relied on immunoSEQ multiplex PCR, and the TCRdb table lists in-frame clones only, not all of them. Among about 230,000 clones listed, approximately 88% were seen once. Material: peripheral blood. All receptors derive from a man aged 35-49 years with acute or convalescent COVID-19.

The rearrangement links TRBV2 to TRBJ1-4; a weak D match, TRBD1 (6 bases). V lost 7 bases and J lost 2, with 14 bases in between. Germline V gives CDR1 SNHLY, CDR2 FYNNEI. This CDR3 is built from 15 residues. The CDR3 DNA follows: TGTGCCAGCAAAACGTTACAGGGTACTAATGAAAAACTGTTTTTT. Translation: CASKTLQGTNEKLFF.

The rearrangement links TRBV25-1 to TRBJ1-6; D possibly corresponds to TRBD1 (6 bases). Germline CDR1 is MGHDK and CDR2 is SYGVNS. V lost 8 bases, J lost 7 bases, and 18 bases lay in between. The CDR3 runs 15 residues. The CDR3 DNA reads TGTGCCAGCGCCCAAGCGGGACACTTGAATTCACCCCTCCACTTT. It is translated as CASAQAGHLNSPLHF.

The chain couples TRBV27 to TRBJ1-2; weak D call: TRBD1 (5 bases). Deletions cut 5 bases from V and 4 bases from J, with 17 bases between. From germline, CDR1 is MNHEY and CDR2 SMNVEV (reference sequence). The CDR3 length is 15 residues. CDR3 loop: CASSAQPGLSYGYTF. The CDR3 DNA is TGTGCCAGCAGTGCCCAGCCGGGACTGAGCTATGGCTACACCTTC.

The chain uses TRBV3-1 (or the pseudogene TRBV3-2) and TRBJ1-3; D call uncertain. The CDR3 has 15 amino acids. Germline assignment: CDR1 LGHDT and CDR2 YNNKEL (reference sequence). V was shortened by 0 bases and J by 4 bases, with 10 bases between the two germline ends. As DNA, the CDR3 is TGTGCCAGCAGCCAAGATACGACATTCGGAAACACCATATATTTT. Protein: CASSQDTTFGNTIYF.

The chain employs TRBV19 and TRBJ1-4, with 10 nucleotides matching TRBD1. V lost 7 bases, J lost 6 bases, and 5 bases stayed unmatched. The CDR3 covers 14 residues. Germline V gene sequence: CDR1 LNHDA, CDR2 SQIVND (reference sequence). The CDR3 sequence: CASNPGTGDEKLFF. The CDR3 bases are TGTGCCAGTAACCCCGGGACAGGGGATGAAAAACTGTTTTTT. The entire variable domain, with the rest obtained from reference TRBV19 and TRBJ1-4, is as follows: DGGITQSPKYLFRKEGQNVTLSCEQNLNHDAMYWYRQDPGQGLRLIYYSQIVNDFQKGDIAEGYSVSREKKESFPLTVTSAQKNPTAFYLCASNPGTGDEKLFFGSGTQLSVL.

This clone was recorded once. The chain carries TRBV6-6 and TRBJ1-4, with 7 bases that match TRBD1. V was clipped by 6 bases and J by 6 bases; unmatched bases: 7. The CDR3 spans 14 residues. The germline V gene encodes CDR1 MNHNY and CDR2 SVGAGI (reference sequence). The CDR3 loop reads CASSTRGGDEKLFF. The CDR3 DNA reads TGTGCCAGCAGCACAAGAGGGGGCGATGAAAAACTGTTTTTT.

The V gene is TRBV10-3, the J gene TRBJ1-2, with 7 bases that match TRBD1. CDR1 and CDR2 (germline): ENHRY, SYGVKD. CDR3 length: 13 residues. V shed 6 bases, J shed 8 bases, and the junction held 9 bases outside the gene matches. CDR3 in DNA: TGTGCCATCAGCCCCGACAGGGACGGAGGCTACACCTTC. Translating it yields CAISPDRDGGYTF.

On this clone itself: A much bigger clone sits one base away, suggesting this may be a read error. The V and J genes are TRBV5-1 and TRBJ1-3; the match to TRBD1 covers 9 bases. Germline V lookup: CDR1 SGHRS, CDR2 YFSETQ. The CDR3 has 15 amino acids. The CDR3 sequence: CASSETGGAGNIIYF. Here the CDR3 DNA reads TGCGCCAGCAGTGAAACAGGGGGCGCTGGAAACATCATATATTTT.

This clone was found once. This rearrangement joins TRBV5-4 to TRBJ2-2, with 10 positions matching TRBD2. The CDR3 is made up of 14 amino acids. V lost 3 bases to trimming and J lost 8 bases; unmatched junction nucleotides: 4. Germline assignment: CDR1 SGHNT and CDR2 YYREEE (reference sequence). CDR3 nucleotide sequence: TGTGCCAGCAGCTCAGCTAGCGGGGGTGGGGAGCTGTTTTTT. This gives the protein CASSSASGGGELFF.

The rearrangement uses TRBV4-3 and TRBJ1-4; possible D gene TRBD1, 5 bases. CDR3 length equals 15 residues. CDR1 is LGHNA, CDR2 YSLEER, per germline. V lost 0 bases and J 8 bases, leaving 13 bases between the germline ends. The CDR3 is CASSQDGRGREKLFF. Here the CDR3 DNA reads TGCGCCAGCAGCCAAGATGGTAGGGGCCGGGAAAAACTGTTTTTT.

The chain employs TRBV5-5 and TRBJ1-2, with 9 bases aligning to TRBD1. The ends lost 4 bases at V and 6 bases at J; junction bases unmatched: 10. From germline, CDR1 is SGHKS and CDR2 YYEKEE (reference sequence). The CDR3 covers 15 residues. This CDR3 reads CASSPTITGGDGYTF. CDR3 coding DNA: TGTGCCAGCAGCCCAACCATAACAGGGGGCGATGGCTACACCTTC.

This chain joins TRBV18 and TRBJ2-7; 9 nucleotides line up with TRBD2. The CDR3 sequence is 14 residues long. Germline CDR1 reads KGHSH; CDR2 reads LQKENI. V trimming: 6 bases; J trimming: 3 bases; junction bases outside the gene matches: 6. CDR3 amino acids: CASSDRTSDYEQYF. DNA of the CDR3: TGTGCCAGCTCCGACCGGACTAGCGACTACGAGCAGTACTTC.

V is TRBV19 and J is TRBJ1-2; 8 positions agree with TRBD1. Trimming cost V 2 bases and J 6 bases; bases outside gene matches: 2. The CDR3 has 13 amino acids. Per the germline V gene, CDR1 is LNHDA and CDR2 is SQIVND (reference sequence). The CDR3 DNA follows: TGTGCCAGTAGTATAACAGGGGGACATGGCTACACCTTC. Encoded protein: CASSITGGHGYTF.

The sample holds a few counts of this clone. This chain joins TRBV6-5 and TRBJ2-1, with D possibly matching TRBD1 (5 bases). Germline lookup yields CDR1 MNHEY and CDR2 SVGAGI. The length of the CDR3 is 14 residues. V was shortened by 4 bases and J by 4 bases, with 11 bases between the two germline ends. CDR3 sequence: CASSLKGRYNEQFF. CDR3 coding DNA: TGTGCCAGCAGTTTGAAGGGGCGTTACAATGAGCAGTTCTTC.

The rearrangement joins TRBV5-1 to TRBJ1-1, with D possibly matching TRBD1 (5 bases). There are 14 residues in the CDR3. Germline CDR1 reads SGHRS; CDR2 reads YFSETQ. V was shortened by 4 bases and J by 0 bases, with 10 bases between the two germline ends. The CDR3 loop is CASSLGVVNTEAFF. The CDR3 DNA sequence: TGCGCCAGCAGCCTAGGGGTTGTGAACACTGAAGCTTTCTTT.

The chain is built from TRBV19 and TRBJ1-3; D remains unclear. CDR3 length equals 15 residues. V lost 11 bases and J 8 bases, leaving 25 bases between the germline ends. The germline V gene has CDR1 LNHDA and CDR2 SQIVND (reference sequence). The CDR3 sequence: CASSGARVGEYTIYF. For the CDR3, the DNA is TGTGCCTCATCCGGTGCTCGCGTCGGAGAGTACACCATATATTTT.

The gene calls are TRBV29-1 and TRBJ1-1; TRBD1 is a possible D gene (5 bases). Trimming cost V 7 bases and J 4 bases, with 31 bases left between them. The CDR3 is 18 residues long. The germline V gene has CDR1 SQVTM and CDR2 ANQGSEA. The CDR3 spells CSAANPGGGTEVPTEAFF. The CDR3 DNA reads TGCAGCGCCGCGAACCCTGGGGGGGGGACCGAAGTTCCCACTGAAGCTTTCTTT.

V gene TRBV19 combines with J gene TRBJ1-5; 7 nucleotides match TRBD1. Per germline, CDR1 LNHDA and CDR2 SQIVND (reference sequence). Unmatched junction bases numbered 3, after V lost 3 bases and J lost 1 base. The CDR3 has 15 residues. The CDR3 here is CASSISRGSNQPQHF. CDR3 coding DNA: TGTGCCAGTAGTATTAGCAGGGGGAGCAATCAGCCCCAGCATTTT.

The V gene is TRBV7-8, the J gene TRBJ1-2, with D unclear. V lost 3 bases and J 4 bases, leaving 12 bases between the germline ends. The germline gives CDR1 SGHVS, CDR2 FQNEAQ. The CDR3 consists of 14 residues. This chain's CDR3 is CASSLEGFTYGYTF. CDR3 coding DNA: TGTGCCAGCAGCTTGGAGGGTTTTACCTATGGCTACACCTTC.

The genes are TRBV4-1 and TRBJ1-3; D gene ambiguous. V lost 1 base, J lost 0 bases, and 7 bases lay in between. The CDR3 is 15 residues long. CDR1 MGHRA and CDR2 YSYEKL come from the germline V gene. The CDR3 protein is CASSQVVDSGNTIYF. The DNA of the CDR3 is TGCGCCAGCAGCCAAGTAGTAGACTCTGGAAACACCATATATTTT.

This sequence joins TRBV6-5 and TRBJ2-7; 9 bases are shared with TRBD2. The CDR3 totals 14 residues. Germline V lookup: CDR1 MNHEY, CDR2 SVGAGI. J was trimmed by 3 bases and V by 5 bases; bases with no gene match: 5. CDR3 region: CASSTSSGNYEQYF. CDR3 DNA: TGTGCCAGCAGTACATCTAGCGGGAACTACGAGCAGTACTTC.

The rearrangement links TRBV9 to TRBJ2-2, with 10 bases fitting TRBD2. The V and J ends lost 4 bases and 4 bases, in that order; junction bases with no gene match: 7. CDR1 is SGDLS, CDR2 YYNGEE, per germline. The CDR3 runs to 16 residues. The chain's CDR3 is CASSLRTSGATGELFF. The CDR3 bases are TGTGCCAGCAGCCTACGGACTAGCGGAGCCACCGGGGAGCTGTTTTTT.